This T cell receptor beta chain was identified in a study of blood T cell repertoires in COVID-19 (dated by TCRdb to about 2020). Turning to the overall study: The collaborator samples originated in the United States, Italy and Spain and spanned the acute and convalescent phases of COVID-19. The material from the prospective study consisted of cDNA or gDNA derived from T cells, B-cell-depleted T cells, or PBMCs. Where HLA class I and class II types were available, the types were taken from metadata supplied by the sample provider, not from assay-based typing. Samples were obtained from the ongoing ImmuneRACE study (first 160 participants) and from 950 to 1,500 subjects provided by 6 global collaborators. The dataset comprised deeply sampled blood TCRbeta repertoires from subjects exposed to, actively infected with, or recovered from COVID-19. The repertoires were released in a freely available public database intended as a resource for research on the immune response to SARS-CoV-2. Nearly every sample came with metadata listing a de-identified subject ID, COVID-19 status, age in years and sex. Results the study describes overall, beyond this receptor: The amount of clinical and demographic metadata varied by source and participant and was provided uncurated.

The junction shows trimming of 4 bases on V and 4 bases on J, plus 11 bases between the germline ends. CDR1 and CDR2 are read off the germline V gene (reference sequence) as MNHEY and SMNVEV. The CDR3 has 14 amino acids, counting the end cysteine and phenylalanine. The entry retains the CDR3 DNA only, 42 bases that are in frame from base 1. The immunoSEQ Assay, a bias-controlled multiplex PCR, was used to amplify TCRbeta CDR3 regions from genomic DNA. The study's processing was this. The number of nucleated cells in each sample was estimated by amplification of reference gene primers within the assay. To quantify the absolute abundance of each unique TCRbeta CDR3 rearrangement, sequence reads were collapsed and filtered. For each sample, productive Simpson clonality was calculated by taking the square root of Simpson's diversity index across productive rearrangements. TCRdb re-hosts the immuneACCESS table, in-frame sequences only. Its copies lack some clones; in the studies checked, an unresolved V gene accounts for under half of them, and the cause for the rest is not known. Clone size and V and J calls were adopted from that table, with D and trimming inferred from the DNA. This sample has 400,000 or so clones in its table, and over 75% of those were observed once. The biggest ten clones account for 2% to 2.5% of the sample.

Participants in the prospective study were enrolled through a virtual design, were aged roughly 18 to 95 years, and lived in roughly 24 United States geographic areas. In the prospective study, cohorts were assigned on the basis of participant-reported clinical history obtained from a screening survey and a study questionnaire. In the prospective study, mobile phlebotomists collected whole blood, serum and a nasopharyngeal or oropharyngeal swab from each participant. Participants in the prospective study had the option to provide additional blood draws and questionnaires over a roughly 2-month period. Before DNA extraction, prospective study blood samples were shipped either frozen or at room temperature. With respect to this clone: No cognate antigen has been identified for it. The sample holds no much larger clone one base away, and base qualities are not on file.

The chain uses TRBV27 and TRBJ2-1, with no confidently assigned D gene. Sequenced input: PBMCs or T cells enriched from blood (not recorded which). The TCR comes from a woman aged 40-49 years with acute COVID-19. The CDR3 protein: CASSSAGLYNEQFF. The DNA sequence is given as TGTGCCAGCAGTTCGGCAGGTCTTTACAATGAGCAGTTCTTC.